Below are 16 T cell receptor beta chains sequenced from a single sample in a study of OX40 agonist ivuxolimab in advanced cancers. This table comes from immunoSEQ multiplex PCR, and its TCRdb copy is limited to in-frame clones, with some not included. The sample has roughly 27,000 clones, approximately 81% seen once. This specimen was CD4+ or CD8+ T cells sorted from blood, taken in a trial of the OX40 agonist ivuxolimab. The receptor set was obtained from an adult with an advanced solid tumor such as melanoma, head and neck, liver or kidney cancer.

The rearrangement joins TRBV7-9 to TRBJ2-7, with TRBD1 matching 9 bases. Germline CDR1 SEHNR, CDR2 FQNEAQ (reference sequence). This CDR3 comprises 14 residues. The junction had 4 bases not matched to a gene; V was cut back by 4 bases and J by 3 bases. CDR3 protein: CASSSPGQGYEQYF. The CDR3 DNA is TGTGCCAGCAGCTCTCCGGGACAGGGCTACGAGCAGTACTTC.

J is TRBJ2-7 and V is TRBV6-1; no clear D. V was shortened by 3 bases and J by 1 base, with 13 bases between the two germline ends. The CDR3 runs 15 residues. CDR1 is MNHNS and CDR2 is SASEGT in the germline V gene. The DNA for the CDR3 is TGTGCCAGCAGTGAGGTTCCGGGTTCGTCCTACGAGCAGTACTTC. This gives the protein CASSEVPGSSYEQYF.

The chain is built from TRBV6-6 and TRBJ2-7; 8 bases are a match to TRBD1. The CDR3 contains 12 residues. Trimming took 6 bases from V and 5 from J; bases not matched to a gene: 3. Germline-derived CDR1 and CDR2 are MNHNY and SVGAGI (reference sequence). CDR3: CASSRTGNEQYF. In DNA, the CDR3 is TGTGCCAGCAGCCGGACAGGGAACGAGCAGTACTTC.

The V and J genes are TRBV5-1 and TRBJ2-5, with no clear D. With 7 bases removed from V and 1 base from J, the gap between germline ends came to 5 bases. This CDR3 contains 11 residues. Germline CDR1 is SGHRS and CDR2 is YFSETQ. CDR3 residues: CASGFQETQYF. In nucleotides, the CDR3 is TGCGCCAGCGGATTCCAAGAGACCCAGTACTTC.

A note on this clone: The same CDR3 can be traced to other DNA sequences in this sample. The chain recombines TRBV11-2 with TRBJ2-1; D uncertain. V was clipped by 4 bases and J by 9 bases, with 10 bases between them. CDR1 is SGHAT, CDR2 FQNNGV, per germline. There are 12 residues in the CDR3. In DNA form, the CDR3 reads TGTGCCAGCAGCTCCAGATACGGTGAGCAGTTCTTC. This gives the protein CASSSRYGEQFF. Filled out from reference TRBV11-2 and TRBJ2-1, the complete variable domain reads EAGVAQSPRYKIIEKRQSVAFWCNPISGHATLYWYQQILGQGPKLLIQFQNNGVVDDSQLPKDRFSAERLKGVDSTLKIQPAKLEDSAVYLCASSSRYGEQFFGPGTRLTVL.

The V gene is TRBV5-6, the J gene TRBJ2-1; D may be TRBD2 (5 bases). The V end was cut by 2 bases, the J end by 1 base, with 7 bases between. The germline V gene encodes CDR1 SGHDT and CDR2 YYEEEE. This CDR3 has 14 residues. CDR3 sequence: CASSFRGSYNEQFF. The CDR3 DNA reads as TGTGCCAGCAGCTTCCGGGGATCCTACAATGAGCAGTTCTTC.

The chain joins TRBV4-1 to TRBJ2-5; no definite D call. Germline V gene lookup returns CDR1 MGHRA and CDR2 YSYEKL. Trimming took 0 bases from V and 5 from J, leaving 4 bases between them. This CDR3 has 12 residues. As DNA, the CDR3 is TGCGCCAGCAGCCAAGATCGGGAGACCCAGTACTTC. It specifies CASSQDRETQYF.

The chain carries TRBV4-1 and TRBJ2-5; D not certain. Germline V gives CDR1 MGHRA, CDR2 YSYEKL. Trimming took off 2 bases at V and 5 bases at J, with 12 bases between the two ends. This CDR3 comprises 14 residues. The CDR3 loop is CASSQYGSFETQYF. The CDR3 DNA follows: TGCGCCAGCAGCCAATACGGGTCTTTTGAGACCCAGTACTTC.

The chain joins TRBV4-2 to TRBJ1-1, with D possibly TRBD1 on 5 matching bases. The CDR3 contains 14 residues. Trimming removed 1 base at V and 5 bases at J, with 11 bases between. Germline loops: CDR1 LGHNA, CDR2 YNFKEQ. CDR3 amino acids: CASSQGSGWTEAFF. CDR3 nucleotide sequence: TGTGCCAGCAGCCAAGGTTCAGGGTGGACTGAAGCTTTCTTT.

The J gene is TRBJ1-4, the V gene TRBV23-1, with 7 bases identical to TRBD1. TRBV23-1 falls under the ORF class, with uncertain function. CDR3 size: 17 residues. The V and J ends lost 2 bases and 5 bases, in that order; junction bases with no gene match: 11. CDR3 loop: CASSQLAPGQRNEKLFF. CDR3 DNA sequence: TGCGCCAGCAGTCAACTTGCGCCGGGACAGAGAAATGAAAAACTGTTTTTT.

V is TRBV5-1 and J is TRBJ2-7, with TRBD1 matching over 10 bases. This CDR3 contains 14 residues. From germline, CDR1 is SGHRS and CDR2 YFSETQ. V shed 2 bases and J 2 bases; nucleotides not matched to a gene: 1. The CDR3 bases are TGCGCCAGCAGCTTAGGGACAGGGGCCTACGAGCAGTACTTC. Translating gives CASSLGTGAYEQYF.

This clone was observed a few times. The chain employs TRBV19 and TRBJ1-6; D possibly corresponds to TRBD1 (5 bases). This CDR3 comprises 13 residues. V lost 8 bases and J lost 5, with 10 bases in between. Germline V gene data show CDR1 as LNHDA and CDR2 as SQIVND (reference sequence). CDR3 region: CASGDGNNSPLHF. The CDR3 nucleotides read TGTGCCAGTGGGGACGGAAATAATTCACCCCTCCACTTT.

The chain employs TRBV6-5 and TRBJ2-7; 10 positions agree with TRBD2. The CDR3 runs to 14 residues. CDR1 is MNHEY and CDR2 is SVGAGI in the germline V gene. V was clipped by 6 bases and J by 3 bases; unmatched bases: 5. As DNA, the CDR3 is TGTGCCAGCAGATTAACTAGCGGGGTCTACGAGCAGTACTTC. Its translation: CASRLTSGVYEQYF.

The gene calls are TRBV15 and TRBJ2-7, with TRBD1 as a possible D gene (5 bases). The CDR3 spans 15 residues. The ends were cut back, 0 bases at V and 5 bases at J, with 14 bases in the middle. CDR1 is LNHNV, CDR2 YYDKDF, per germline (reference sequence). CDR3 nucleotide sequence: TGTGCCACCAGCAGAGATCGACACCCAGGGAACGAGCAGTACTTC. The encoded protein is CATSRDRHPGNEQYF.

The chain uses TRBV28 and TRBJ2-1, with 7 bases that match TRBD2. CDR3 length: 17 amino acids. V trimming: 6 bases; J trimming: 1 base; junction bases outside the gene matches: 12. Germline CDR1 reads MDHEN; CDR2 reads SYDVKM. This CDR3 reads CASRTSARRGSYNEQFF. The CDR3 DNA is TGTGCCAGCAGAACTAGCGCCCGAAGAGGGTCCTACAATGAGCAGTTCTTC.

This chain connects TRBV11-3 to TRBJ2-7; 9 bases match TRBD2. The CDR3 covers 15 residues. Per germline, CDR1 SGHNT and CDR2 YENEEA. J was trimmed by 1 base and V by 4 bases; bases with no gene match: 5. CDR3 bases: TGTGCCAGCAGCTCTAGCGGGAATCCTTCCTACGAGCAGTACTTC. Amino acid sequence: CASSSSGNPSYEQYF. Complete variable domain (other parts from reference TRBV11-3 and TRBJ2-7): EAGVVQSPRYKIIEKKQPVAFWCNPISGHNTLYWYLQNLGQGPELLIRYENEEAVDDSQLPKDRFSAERLKGVDSTLKIQPAELGDSAVYLCASSSSGNPSYEQYFGPGTRLTVT.